One T cell receptor (beta chain) is described in this entry. The antigen remains undetermined. This CDR3 comprises 14 residues. CDR1 MNHEY and CDR2 SVGEGT come from the germline V gene. V dropped 6 bases and J dropped 6 bases, with 18 bases sitting between them. These data originate in a study of T cell responses to AZD1222 COVID-19 vaccine. Findings of the study overall: The repertoires were collected only after the peak T cell response. Donors were largely white British and mainly female; clonal diversity was possibly underestimated.

Method: immunoSEQ multiplex PCR; TCRdb's copy keeps in-frame clones and lacks some. The table records 84,000 or so clones, 65% to 90% of them present only once. This TCR came from an adult in good health. This specimen consisted of peripheral blood, obtained on day 0 of AZD1222 vaccination. The V call is TRBV6-2 or TRBV6-3, the J call TRBJ2-7; possibly TRBD1 or TRBD2 for D (5 bases each). CDR3 residues: CASSRDPRFREQYF. The DNA of the CDR3 is TGTGCCAGCAGCCGGGACCCCCGGTTTCGCGAGCAGTACTTC.